The T cell receptor beta chain described here comes from a study of cytomegalovirus exposure and HLA in healthy donors. Turning to this clone: No antigen is known for it.

The study, taken as a whole, reports: Later analysis found that TCR beta chains associated with HLA were more clonally expanded than other, equally common chains. Across all donors, roughly uniform sequencing depth was an assumption of the presence/absence analyses.

Germline-derived CDR1 and CDR2 are MNHNY and SVGAGI (reference sequence). Trimming cost V 6 bases and J 8 bases; bases outside gene matches: 11. CDR3 length: 15 amino acids. This PCR relied on a set of 60 Vbeta primers and 13 Jbeta primers. Only in-frame clones appear in the TCRdb table, and some are missing; sequencing was by immunoSEQ multiplex PCR. The sample totals about 54,000 clones; its top ten clones hold 6% to 7.5%. The chain carries TRBV6-6 and TRBJ2-1; TRBD2 agrees at 9 bases. The TCR was taken from a woman in her thirties or forties in good health and CMV-seronegative. Sequencing was carried out using PBMCs. CDR3 sequence (DNA): TGTGCCAGCAGCCCTCTTGCGGGAGGGCCCCATGAGCAGTTCTTC. Encoded protein: CASSPLAGGPHEQFF.